The next 5 T cell receptor beta chains were all read from a single sample in a study of blood T cell repertoires in COVID-19. The data were produced by immunoSEQ multiplex PCR, yet TCRdb's version contains in-frame clones alone and is incomplete. Here the sample spans 160,000 or so clones, approximately 81% being singletons. The sequenced sample was PBMCs or T cells enriched from blood (not recorded which). The origin of the receptors is a woman in her thirties or forties with acute COVID-19.

This chain links TRBV27 with TRBJ2-1, with 8 bases aligning to TRBD1. Looked up from germline, CDR1 is MNHEY and CDR2 is SMNVEV (reference sequence). The CDR3 extends over 15 amino acids. The J segment lost 5 bases and the V segment lost 6 bases, leaving 9 bases of the junction unmatched. This CDR3 reads CASRPWTGRDNEQFF. Written as DNA, the CDR3 is TGTGCCAGCAGGCCCTGGACAGGGCGGGACAATGAGCAGTTCTTC.

This sequence joins TRBV2 and TRBJ1-5, with TRBD1 matching over 10 bases. Germline V CDR1 and CDR2: SNHLY, FYNNEI. The CDR3 is made up of 15 amino acids. Germline trimming cut 9 bases from V and 3 bases from J; bases unmatched to any gene: 8. The DNA for the CDR3 is TGTGCCAGTAGGGACAGGGGAGGCCCCAATCAGCCCCAGCATTTT. Residues: CASRDRGGPNQPQHF.

This clone was picked up one time. This sequence joins TRBV30 and TRBJ1-2; D may be TRBD1 (5 bases). Trimming left V 2 bases short and J 6 bases short, with 16 bases between. In germline, CDR1 is GTSNPN, CDR2 SVGIG (reference sequence). The CDR3 consists of 14 residues. The CDR3 region has the DNA TGTGCCTGGAGTCAGGGCCTCCCCGCCAATGGCTACACCTTC. As protein: CAWSQGLPANGYTF.

This clone has a single count. The chain employs TRBV5-1 and TRBJ1-2, with 7 bases aligning to TRBD1. Germline loops: CDR1 SGHRS, CDR2 YFSETQ. Unmatched junction bases numbered 12, after V lost 4 bases and J lost 3 bases. The CDR3 runs to 16 residues. The CDR3 coding sequence is TGCGCCAGCAGCCGAAGCCCACAGGGGATTGACTATGGCTACACCTTC. It codes for CASSRSPQGIDYGYTF.

This clone was observed a few times. The chain uses TRBV6-1 and TRBJ2-5; weak D call: TRBD1 (5 bases). This CDR3 has 14 amino acids. V was shortened by 1 base and J by 5 bases, with 11 bases between the two germline ends. Germline loops: CDR1 MNHNS, CDR2 SASEGT. CDR3 region: CASSEVGQGETQYF. As DNA, the CDR3 is TGTGCCAGCAGTGAAGTTGGGCAGGGTGAGACCCAGTACTTC.